Below, one TCR beta chain is given with its context. These data originate in a study of blood T cell repertoires in COVID-19. Study-level background: Spain, Italy and the United States supplied samples that represented acute and convalescent COVID-19. T cells, B-cell-depleted T cells, or PBMCs provided the cDNA or gDNA that served as material.

Under the authors' procedure: Cell counts per sample came from amplifying reference gene primers. Sequencing was performed with immunoSEQ multiplex PCR; in TCRdb, only in-frame clones are kept and a portion is missing. That table is the source of V, J and clone size, and D and trimming were worked out from the DNA. Among about 300,000 clones listed, around 90% were seen once. This clonotype originated in a man between 70 and 80 years old with acute or convalescent COVID-19. Sequencing was performed on peripheral blood.

The CDR3 reads CASRPQPGQGNSPLHF. For the CDR3, the DNA is TGTGCCAGCAGACCACAACCGGGACAGGGGAATTCACCCCTCCACTTT. This rearrangement joins TRBV28 to TRBJ1-6; 10 nucleotides align to TRBD1. The junction had 9 bases not matched to a gene; V was cut back by 6 bases and J by 7 bases. This CDR3 contains 16 residues. Germline V gives CDR1 MDHEN, CDR2 SYDVKM.